A single sample gave rise to the 24 T cell receptor beta chains below, sequenced in a study of blood T cell repertoires in COVID-19. The protocol was immunoSEQ multiplex PCR, while the TCRdb copy is restricted to in-frame clones and leaves out a portion. The sample contains just under 150,000 clones, more than 75% of which appear only once. Sequencing was carried out using peripheral blood. The receptor set was obtained from a human donor with acute or convalescent COVID-19. The donor label of this sample is uncertain.

The gene calls are TRBV7-9 and TRBJ1-1, with TRBD1 matching 7 bases. From germline, CDR1 is SEHNR and CDR2 FQNEAQ (reference sequence). Trimming took 5 bases from V and 0 from J; bases not matched to a gene: 6. The CDR3 totals 15 residues. The chain's CDR3 is CASSPRQGMNTEAFF. The CDR3 DNA is TGTGCCAGCAGCCCACGACAGGGCATGAACACTGAAGCTTTCTTT.

The chain joins TRBV15 to TRBJ2-7; perhaps TRBD1 as D (5 bases). This CDR3 comprises 14 residues. Germline assignment: CDR1 LNHNV and CDR2 YYDKDF (reference sequence). V lost 1 base and J 2 bases, leaving 9 bases between the germline ends. The CDR3 loop reads CATSRVVRAYEQYF. CDR3 coding DNA: TGTGCCACCAGCAGAGTTGTCAGGGCCTACGAGCAGTACTTC.

The rearrangement uses TRBV18 and TRBJ1-2; D is possibly TRBD1 (6 bases). Trimming took off 5 bases at V and 2 bases at J, with 9 bases between the two ends. The CDR3 has 13 amino acids. Germline CDR1 is KGHSH and CDR2 is LQKENI. The CDR3 is CASSGQGNYGYTF. CDR3 in DNA: TGTGCCAGCTCAGGTCAGGGGAACTATGGCTACACCTTC.

The chain has TRBV19 and TRBJ2-2; weak D call: TRBD1 (5 bases). Trimming pared 4 bases from V and 7 bases from J, leaving 10 bases between. Germline values: CDR1 LNHDA, CDR2 SQIVND (reference sequence). The CDR3 loop spans 13 amino acids. Here the CDR3 reads CASSRQGDGELFF. CDR3 nucleotide sequence: TGTGCCAGTAGTAGGCAGGGTGACGGGGAGCTGTTTTTT.

The CDR3 nucleotides read TGTGCCAGCAGTCGGGACAGGCAAGAGACCCAGTACTTC. Translating it yields CASSRDRQETQYF. The chain employs TRBV28 and TRBJ2-5; 8 nucleotides agree with TRBD1. The CDR3 totals 13 residues. J was trimmed by 2 bases and V by 5 bases; bases with no gene match: 1. The germline V gene encodes CDR1 MDHEN and CDR2 SYDVKM.

This rearrangement joins TRBV7-2 to TRBJ2-5; 11 bases are a match to TRBD2. Germline CDR1 reads SGHTA; CDR2 reads FQGNSA. CDR3 size: 15 residues. V trimming: 6 bases; J trimming: 2 bases; junction bases outside the gene matches: 5. CDR3 nucleotides: TGTGCCAGCAGGATTAGCGGGAGGGTGCAAGAGACCCAGTACTTC. Translated: CASRISGRVQETQYF.

The rearrangement uses TRBV7-8 and TRBJ2-7; 8 nucleotides align to TRBD1. The CDR3 covers 15 residues. Germline loops: CDR1 SGHVS, CDR2 FQNEAQ. V lost 4 bases and J lost 6; bases outside the gene matches: 11. Written as DNA, the CDR3 is TGTGCCAGCAGCTGGACAGGGAGGATCGGGGGCGAGCAGTACGTC. Residues: CASSWTGRIGGEQYV.

The chain carries TRBV3-1 (or the pseudogene TRBV3-2) and TRBJ2-3; a possible D gene is TRBD2 (5 bases). CDR3 length: 14 amino acids. Germline CDR1 LGHDT, CDR2 YNNKEL (reference sequence). Trimming took 0 bases from V and 3 from J, leaving 7 bases between them. The CDR3 DNA sequence: TGTGCCAGCAGCCAAGATCTAGCAACAGATACGCAGTATTTT. Protein product: CASSQDLATDTQYF.

The chain uses TRBV5-5 and TRBJ2-7; no clear D. Germline V gene data show CDR1 as SGHKS and CDR2 as YYEKEE (reference sequence). The CDR3 is 14 residues long. Trimming shortened V by 4 bases and J by 5 bases, and 16 bases separated the two germline ends. The CDR3 region has the DNA TGTGCCAGCAGCCTTCGACTCGCCTCGGACGAGCAGTACGTC. Encoded protein: CASSLRLASDEQYV.

The rearrangement links TRBV6-4 to TRBJ2-1; 7 bases map to TRBD1. Trimming cost V 0 bases and J 9 bases; bases outside gene matches: 8. The germline V gene encodes CDR1 MRHNA and CDR2 SNTAGT. The length of the CDR3 is 15 residues. The chain's CDR3 is CASSDSRDSRREQFF. The CDR3 bases are TGTGCCAGCAGTGACTCGAGGGACAGTCGGCGTGAGCAGTTCTTC.

Only one count was recorded for this clone. The chain joins TRBV2 to TRBJ1-5; unclear D gene. V was shortened by 6 bases and J by 0 bases, with 12 bases between the two germline ends. This CDR3 has 15 amino acids. The germline V gene encodes CDR1 SNHLY and CDR2 FYNNEI. CDR3: CASRINSYSNQPQHF. The CDR3 nucleotides read TGTGCCAGCAGGATTAACTCCTATAGCAATCAGCCCCAGCATTTT.

The rearrangement joins TRBV7-2 to TRBJ2-7; 9 nucleotides match TRBD2. Germline V gene lookup returns CDR1 SGHTA and CDR2 FQGNSA. The CDR3 totals 15 residues. With V trimmed by 5 bases and J by 1 base, 6 bases remained unmatched. This CDR3 is CASSRIAGVSYEQYF. DNA of the CDR3: TGTGCCAGCAGCCGGATAGCGGGGGTTTCCTACGAGCAGTACTTC.

The chain employs TRBV10-3 and TRBJ2-2; 7 nucleotides line up with TRBD2. Looked up from germline, CDR1 is ENHRY and CDR2 is SYGVKD. This CDR3 comprises 16 residues. The J segment lost 6 bases and the V segment lost 0 bases, leaving 7 bases of the junction unmatched. In DNA form, the CDR3 reads TGTGCCATCAGTGAGTCCGGACTAGTGGGGGCCGGGGAGCTGTTTTTT. Its protein product is CAISESGLVGAGELFF.

In this sample, this clone turned up a few times. This sequence joins TRBV29-1 and TRBJ1-1, with 8 bases that match TRBD1. Losses at the gene ends were 5 bases for V and 1 base for J; bases not matched to a gene: 6. CDR1 SQVTM and CDR2 ANQGSEA come from the germline V gene. The CDR3 sequence is 14 residues long. DNA for the CDR3: TGCAGCGTTCGCCGTGGACAGGGGAACACTGAAGCTTTCTTT. As protein: CSVRRGQGNTEAFF.

The chain combines TRBV3-1 (or the pseudogene TRBV3-2) with TRBJ2-7; TRBD2 agrees at 9 bases. The CDR3 extends over 13 amino acids. V lost 5 bases, J lost 5 bases, and 4 bases stayed unmatched. Germline CDR1 LGHDT, CDR2 YNNKEL (reference sequence). The CDR3 coding sequence is TGTGCCAGCAGCACGCGGGGGGGCAACGAGCAGTACTTC. Its protein is CASSTRGGNEQYF.

V and J are TRBV19 and TRBJ2-3; a weak D match, TRBD2 (5 bases). The CDR3 contains 14 residues. The V gene's germline CDR1 is LNHDA and CDR2 SQIVND (reference sequence). With 5 bases removed from V and 8 bases from J, the gap between germline ends came to 17 bases. The CDR3 protein is CASSSPSRSGTQYF. CDR3 sequence (DNA): TGTGCCAGTAGTTCCCCCTCAAGAAGCGGTACGCAGTATTTT.

V usage is TRBV18 and J usage is TRBJ2-5; TRBD2 agrees at 10 bases. This CDR3 spans 16 amino acids. The V gene's germline CDR1 is KGHSH and CDR2 LQKENI. The ends lost 2 bases at V and 0 bases at J; junction bases unmatched: 3. CDR3 region: CASSPIAGGNQETQYF. The CDR3 DNA follows: TGTGCCAGCTCACCAATAGCGGGGGGAAACCAAGAGACCCAGTACTTC.

The V gene is TRBV7-2, the J gene TRBJ2-7, with 11 bases fitting TRBD1. The CDR3 is made up of 14 amino acids. The trim removed 5 bases at V and 7 bases at J, leaving 7 bases unmatched. Germline V gives CDR1 SGHTA, CDR2 FQGNSA. The CDR3 is CASSRDRGDREQYF. CDR3 DNA: TGTGCCAGCAGCCGGGACAGGGGGGATCGGGAGCAGTACTTC.

This chain connects TRBV7-2 to TRBJ1-2; TRBD1 matches at 8 bases. The CDR3 covers 12 residues. The J segment lost 7 bases and the V segment lost 3 bases, leaving 1 base of the junction unmatched. Germline CDR1 reads SGHTA; CDR2 reads FQGNSA. CDR3 bases: TGTGCCAGCAGCTTGACAGGGGTTGGCTACACCTTC. It translates to CASSLTGVGYTF.

The chain is built from TRBV24-1 and TRBJ2-1; 7 bases are shared with TRBD2. The CDR3 totals 14 residues. In germline, CDR1 is KGHDR, CDR2 SFDVKD. V was pared by 11 bases and J by 5 bases, with 11 bases of the junction left unmatched. CDR3 loop: CAIGRPSGNNEQFF. In DNA form, the CDR3 reads TGTGCCATCGGCCGGCCTAGCGGCAACAATGAGCAGTTCTTC.

The CDR3 bases are TGTGCCAGCAGAGGGGCCTCCTACAATGAGCAGTTCTTC. Translation gives CASRGASYNEQFF. V and J are TRBV6-5 and TRBJ2-1; D might be TRBD1 (5 bases). Germline V gene sequence: CDR1 MNHEY, CDR2 SVGAGI. V was shortened by 6 bases and J by 0 bases, with 6 bases between the two germline ends. The CDR3 has 13 amino acids.

V is TRBV6-5 and J is TRBJ1-3; 9 bases agree with TRBD1. V shed 4 bases, J shed 4 bases, and the junction held 2 bases outside the gene matches. CDR1 and CDR2 from the germline V gene are MNHEY and SVGAGI. There are 14 residues in the CDR3. The CDR3 bases are TGTGCCAGCAGTTTCGGACAGGGGGGAAACACCATATATTTT. Encoded protein: CASSFGQGGNTIYF.

The V call is TRBV27, the J call TRBJ1-4, with 8 bases matching TRBD1. CDR1 is MNHEY, CDR2 SMNVEV, per germline (reference sequence). CDR3 length equals 15 residues. The J segment lost 7 bases and the V segment lost 0 bases, leaving 4 bases of the junction unmatched. Here the CDR3 DNA reads TGTGCCAGCAGTTTATCCGACAGGGGTGGTGAAAAACTGTTTTTT. It is translated as CASSLSDRGGEKLFF.

This chain uses TRBV10-3 with TRBJ2-1; 13 bases match TRBD2. Germline V CDR1 and CDR2: ENHRY, SYGVKD. Losses at the gene ends were 1 base for V and 4 bases for J; bases not matched to a gene: 1. The CDR3 extends over 16 amino acids. CDR3 protein: CAISEWTSGSYNEQFF. The CDR3, as DNA: TGTGCCATCAGTGAGTGGACTAGCGGGAGTTACAATGAGCAGTTCTTC.